This TCR beta chain was documented in a study of Ad26.COV2.S vaccination and SARS-CoV-2 variants. For the study at large: Donor was assigned to the Ad26.COV2.S arm of trial COV1001. Donor got 5x10^10 or 1x10^11 viral particles of Ad26.COV2.S. Study results and limitations: Placebo recipients trailed vaccine recipients in spike-specific TCR breadth.

Treatment: 15 to 20 received Ad26.COV2.S at low or high dose, single or two shots; about five received placebo; per-sample allocation not given. The investigators took samples on day 63 after the first vaccine or placebo injection. Germline assignment: CDR1 SGHDT and CDR2 YYEEEE. CDR3 size: 14 residues. V lost 1 base, J lost 1 base, and 8 bases lay in between. TCRdb's copy holds only in-frame clones and misses some; the assay was immunoSEQ multiplex PCR. The sample holds around 340,000 clones, approximately 90% seen once. This clone was seen a single time. Its antigen remains unidentified. This rearrangement joins TRBV5-6 to TRBJ1-1; D remains unclear. Material: peripheral blood, obtained in a trial of Ad26.COV2.S vaccine versus placebo. The receptor's source is a person aged 18-60 years who received the Ad26.COV2.S COVID-19 vaccine or a placebo. The CDR3 here is CASSLLGRNTEAFF. The CDR3 nucleotides read TGTGCCAGCAGCTTGTTAGGGCGGAACACTGAAGCTTTCTTT.